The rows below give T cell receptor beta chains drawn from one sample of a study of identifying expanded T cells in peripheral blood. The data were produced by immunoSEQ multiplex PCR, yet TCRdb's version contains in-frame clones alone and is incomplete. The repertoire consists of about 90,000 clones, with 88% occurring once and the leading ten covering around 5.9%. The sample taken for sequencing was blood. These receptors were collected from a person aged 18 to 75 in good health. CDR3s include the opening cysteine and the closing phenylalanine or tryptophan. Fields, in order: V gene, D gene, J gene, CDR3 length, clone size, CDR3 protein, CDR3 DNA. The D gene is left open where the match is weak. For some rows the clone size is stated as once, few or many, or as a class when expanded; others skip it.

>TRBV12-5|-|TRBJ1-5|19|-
CASGLTQGPSQGSNQPQHF
TGTGCTAGTGGTTTGACACAGGGACCATCCCAGGGAAGCAATCAGCCCCAGCATTTT
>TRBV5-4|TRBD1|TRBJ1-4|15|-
CASSFRQGAGEKLFF
TGTGCCAGCAGCTTTAGGCAGGGGGCAGGTGAAAAACTGTTTTTT
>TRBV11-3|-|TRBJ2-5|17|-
CASSILLGPDTQETQYF
TGTGCCAGCAGCATTTTGCTAGGGCCTGACACACAAGAGACCCAGTACTTC
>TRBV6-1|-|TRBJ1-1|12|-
CASSSGFREAFF
TGTGCCAGCAGCTCGGGTTTCCGTGAAGCTTTCTTT
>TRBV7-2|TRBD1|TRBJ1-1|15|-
CASRQGLNGRTEAFF
TGTGCCAGTAGACAGGGGTTGAACGGGAGGACTGAAGCTTTCTTT
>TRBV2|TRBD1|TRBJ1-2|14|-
CASGQGQTRYGYTF
TGTGCCAGTGGACAGGGACAGACCAGATATGGCTACACCTTC
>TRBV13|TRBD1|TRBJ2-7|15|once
CASSLGGTAVYEQYF
TGTGCCAGCAGCTTAGGGGGGACAGCGGTCTACGAGCAGTACTTC
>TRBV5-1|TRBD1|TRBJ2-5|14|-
CASSSGQGQETQYF
TGCGCCAGCAGCTCCGGACAGGGCCAAGAGACCCAGTACTTC
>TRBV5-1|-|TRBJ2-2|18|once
CASSLTPQRNRNTGELFF
TGCGCCAGCAGCTTGACCCCTCAGCGGAACAGGAACACCGGGGAGCTGTTTTTT
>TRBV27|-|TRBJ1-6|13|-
CATLDRSLGALHF
TGTGCCACACTAGACAGATCCCTTGGCGCCCTCCACTTT
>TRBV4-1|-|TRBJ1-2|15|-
CASSQVRGGGYGYTF
TGCGCCAGCAGCCAAGTGAGGGGAGGGGGCTATGGCTACACCTTC
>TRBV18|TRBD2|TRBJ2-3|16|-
CASSPTTSGVSDTQYF
TGTGCCAGCTCACCGACGACTAGCGGGGTCTCGGATACGCAGTATTTT
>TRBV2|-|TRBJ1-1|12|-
CASRSGILQAFF
TGTGCCAGCAGGTCCGGGATTCTCCAAGCTTTCTTT
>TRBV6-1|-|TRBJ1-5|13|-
CASSEGAGQPQHF
TGTGCCAGCAGTGAGGGGGCAGGACAGCCCCAGCATTTT
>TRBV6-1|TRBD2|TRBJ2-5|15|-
CASRGLAGDRETQYF
TGTGCCAGCAGGGGACTAGCGGGGGACAGGGAGACCCAGTACTTC
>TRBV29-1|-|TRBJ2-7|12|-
CSVGSRPHEQYF
TGCAGCGTTGGCTCCAGACCCCACGAGCAGTACTTC
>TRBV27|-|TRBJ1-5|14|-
CASSLSGLGQPQHF
TGTGCCAGCAGTTTATCGGGGTTGGGACAGCCCCAGCATTTT
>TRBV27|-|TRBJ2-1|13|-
CASSPQRGNEQFF
TGTGCCAGCAGTCCCCAGAGAGGGAATGAGCAGTTCTTC
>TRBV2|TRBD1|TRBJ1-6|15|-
CASSGGGQGSAPLHF
TGTGCCAGCAGTGGTGGGGGACAGGGTTCGGCACCCCTCCACTTT
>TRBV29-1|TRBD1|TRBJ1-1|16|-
CSVEFGVRRGWAEAFF
TGCAGCGTTGAATTCGGGGTCCGCAGGGGGTGGGCTGAAGCTTTCTTT
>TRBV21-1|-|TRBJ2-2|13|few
CASSKLDTGELFF
TGTGCCAGCAGCAAATTGGACACCGGGGAGCTGTTTTTT
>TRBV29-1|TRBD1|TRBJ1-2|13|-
CSARTGFEYGYTF
TGCAGCGCCCGGACAGGTTTCGAATATGGCTACACCTTC
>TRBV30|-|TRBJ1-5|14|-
CAWSLGQPSSPQHF
TGTGCCTGGAGTCTCGGACAGCCTTCCTCTCCCCAGCATTTT
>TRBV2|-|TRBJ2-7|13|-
CASSEREPYEQYF
TGTGCCAGCAGTGAACGGGAACCCTACGAGCAGTACTTC
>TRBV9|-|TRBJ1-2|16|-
CASSVAHLRDSGGYTF
TGTGCCAGCAGCGTAGCCCATCTGCGGGACTCTGGGGGCTACACCTTC
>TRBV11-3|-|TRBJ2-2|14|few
CASRHSGRSGELFF
TGTGCCAGCAGACACAGCGGCAGGTCCGGGGAGCTGTTTTTT
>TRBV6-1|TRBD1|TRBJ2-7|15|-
CASSPRGTGGYEQYF
TGTGCCAGCAGCCCCCGGGGGACAGGGGGCTACGAGCAGTACTTC
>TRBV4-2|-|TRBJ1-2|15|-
CASSQELGTNYGYTF
TGTGCCAGCAGCCAAGAGTTGGGCACGAACTATGGCTACACCTTC
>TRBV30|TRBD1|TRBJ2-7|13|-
CAWSVRGPYEQYF
TGTGCCTGGAGTGTAAGGGGGCCATACGAGCAGTACTTC
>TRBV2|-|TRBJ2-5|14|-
CASSETGSQETQYF
TGTGCCAGCAGTGAAACTGGGTCGCAAGAGACCCAGTACTTC
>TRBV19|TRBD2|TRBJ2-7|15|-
CASRWSGSGGYEQYF
TGTGCCAGTAGATGGTCTGGTAGCGGGGGCTACGAGCAGTACTTC
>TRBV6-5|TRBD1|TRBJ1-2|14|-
CASRTGVILYGYTF
TGTGCCAGCAGGACAGGGGTGATCTTATATGGCTACACCTTC
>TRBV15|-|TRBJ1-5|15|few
CATSRDLQRNQPQHF
TGTGCCACCAGCAGAGATCTGCAGCGCAATCAGCCCCAGCATTTT
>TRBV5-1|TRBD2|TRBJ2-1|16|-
CASSLVVAGEQDEQFF
TGCGCCAGCAGCTTGGTTGTGGCGGGAGAGCAGGATGAGCAGTTCTTC
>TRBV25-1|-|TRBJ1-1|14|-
CASSFAGSSAEAFF
TGTGCCAGCAGTTTCGCGGGCTCTAGCGCTGAAGCTTTCTTT
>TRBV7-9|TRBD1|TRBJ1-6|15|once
CASSLRTGGNSPLHF
TGTGCCAGCAGCCTCCGGACAGGGGGCAATTCACCCCTCCACTTT
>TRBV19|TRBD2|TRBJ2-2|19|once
CASSMFGRGGFSLGGELFF
TGTGCCAGTAGTATGTTCGGTCGGGGGGGTTTCTCTCTTGGCGGGGAGCTGTTTTTT
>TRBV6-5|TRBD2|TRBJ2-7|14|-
CASSSAGTTYEQYF
TGTGCCAGCAGTTCCGCCGGGACTACCTACGAGCAGTACTTC
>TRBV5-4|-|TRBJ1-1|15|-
CASSLAGASNTEAFF
TGTGCCAGCAGCTTGGCCGGGGCTTCGAACACTGAAGCTTTCTTT
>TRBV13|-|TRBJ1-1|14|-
CASSITRGNTEAFF
TGTGCCAGCAGCATCACCAGGGGAAACACTGAAGCTTTCTTT
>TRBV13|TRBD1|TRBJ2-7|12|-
CASEQHRGEQYF
TGTGCCAGCGAACAACACAGGGGCGAGCAGTACTTC
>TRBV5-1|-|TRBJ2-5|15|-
CASSPGTRIQETQYF
TGCGCCAGCAGCCCGGGGACAAGAATACAAGAGACCCAGTACTTC
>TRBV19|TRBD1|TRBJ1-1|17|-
CASGGLGDRTMNTEAFF
TGTGCCAGTGGGGGTCTCGGGGACAGAACTATGAACACTGAAGCTTTCTTT
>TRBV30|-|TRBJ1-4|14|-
CAWSDAGWNEKLFF
TGTGCCTGGAGTGATGCCGGCTGGAATGAAAAACTGTTTTTT
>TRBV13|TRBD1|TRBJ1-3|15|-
CASSRDRVSGNTIYF
TGTGCCAGCAGCCGGGACAGAGTCTCTGGAAACACCATATATTTT
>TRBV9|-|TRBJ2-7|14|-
CASSLVGDPYEQYF
TGTGCCAGCAGCCTAGTGGGGGACCCCTACGAGCAGTACTTC
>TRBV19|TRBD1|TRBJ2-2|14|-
CASRRTGGGRELFF
TGTGCCAGTAGGAGGACAGGGGGCGGTAGGGAGCTGTTTTTT
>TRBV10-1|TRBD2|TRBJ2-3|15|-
CASSVSGGAPDTQYF
TGCGCCAGCAGTGTGAGCGGGGGGGCGCCGGATACGCAGTATTTT
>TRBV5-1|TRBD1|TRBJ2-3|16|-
CATQDQTGGSTDTQYF
TGCGCCACCCAAGACCAAACAGGGGGCAGCACAGATACGCAGTATTTT
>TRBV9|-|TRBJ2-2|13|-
CASSPWNTGELFF
TGTGCCAGCAGCCCCTGGAACACCGGGGAGCTGTTTTTT
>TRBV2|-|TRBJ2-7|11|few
CASSEVEVQYF
TGTGCCAGCAGCGAGGTAGAGGTTCAGTACTTC
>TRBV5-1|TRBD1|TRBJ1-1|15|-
CASSLVAGGATEAFF
TGCGCCAGCAGCTTGGTAGCAGGGGGGGCCACTGAAGCTTTCTTT
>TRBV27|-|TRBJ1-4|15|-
CASSSQDRGVEKLFF
TGTGCCAGCAGTTCACAAGACAGAGGGGTTGAAAAACTGTTTTTT
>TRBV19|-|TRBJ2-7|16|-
CASSIRAGAMTYEQYF
TGTGCCAGTAGTATTCGGGCGGGGGCGATGACCTACGAGCAGTACTTC
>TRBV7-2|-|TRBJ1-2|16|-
CASSPPSTVVARGYTF
TGTGCCAGCAGCCCACCCTCGACAGTCGTCGCTCGCGGCTACACCTTC